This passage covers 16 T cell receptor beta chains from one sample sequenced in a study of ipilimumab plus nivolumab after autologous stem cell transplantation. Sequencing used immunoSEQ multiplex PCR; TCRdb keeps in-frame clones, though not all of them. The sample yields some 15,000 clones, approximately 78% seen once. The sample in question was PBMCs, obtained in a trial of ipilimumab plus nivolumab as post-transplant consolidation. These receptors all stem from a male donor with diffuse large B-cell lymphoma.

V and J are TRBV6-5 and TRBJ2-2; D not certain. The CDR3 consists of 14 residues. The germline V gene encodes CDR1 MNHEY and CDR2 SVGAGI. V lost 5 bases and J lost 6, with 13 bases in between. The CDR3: CASSLTESPGELFF. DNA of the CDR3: TGTGCCAGCAGTCTGACCGAGTCCCCCGGGGAGCTGTTTTTT.

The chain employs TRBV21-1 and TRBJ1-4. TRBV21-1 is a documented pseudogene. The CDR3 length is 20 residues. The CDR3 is CASRSSDGTEIGETNEKLFF. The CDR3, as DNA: TGTGCCAGCAGATCATCCGACGGGACTGAGATTGGAGAAACTAATGAAAAACTGTTTTTT.

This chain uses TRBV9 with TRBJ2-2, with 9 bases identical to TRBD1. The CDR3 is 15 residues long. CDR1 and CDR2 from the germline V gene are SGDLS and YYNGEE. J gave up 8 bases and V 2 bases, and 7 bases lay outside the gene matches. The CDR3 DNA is TGTGCCAGCAGCGTTTGGGACAGGGCGACGGGGGAGCTGTTTTTT. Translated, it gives CASSVWDRATGELFF. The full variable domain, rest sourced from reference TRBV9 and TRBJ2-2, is DSGVTQTPKHLITATGQRVTLRCSPRSGDLSVYWYQQSLDQGLQFLIQYYNGEERAKGNILERFSAQQFPDLHSELNLSSLELGDSALYFCASSVWDRATGELFFGEGSRLTVL.

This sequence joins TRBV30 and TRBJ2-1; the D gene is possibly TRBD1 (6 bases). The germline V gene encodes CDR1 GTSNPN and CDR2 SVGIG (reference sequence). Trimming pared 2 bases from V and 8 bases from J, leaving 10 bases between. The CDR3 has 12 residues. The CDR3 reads CAWSRQVDEQFF. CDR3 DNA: TGTGCCTGGAGTAGACAGGTCGATGAGCAGTTCTTC.

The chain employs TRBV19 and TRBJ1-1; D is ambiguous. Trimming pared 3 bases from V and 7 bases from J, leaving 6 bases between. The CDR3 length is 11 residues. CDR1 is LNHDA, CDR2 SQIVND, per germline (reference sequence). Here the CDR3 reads CASSIGSEAFF. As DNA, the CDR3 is TGTGCCAGTAGTATTGGGAGTGAAGCTTTCTTT.

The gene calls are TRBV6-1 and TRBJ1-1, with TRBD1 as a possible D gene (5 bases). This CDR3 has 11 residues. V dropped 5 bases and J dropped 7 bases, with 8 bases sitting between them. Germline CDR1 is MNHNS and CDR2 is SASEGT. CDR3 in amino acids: CASSYGGEAFF. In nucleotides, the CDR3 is TGTGCCAGCAGTTACGGGGGTGAAGCTTTCTTT.

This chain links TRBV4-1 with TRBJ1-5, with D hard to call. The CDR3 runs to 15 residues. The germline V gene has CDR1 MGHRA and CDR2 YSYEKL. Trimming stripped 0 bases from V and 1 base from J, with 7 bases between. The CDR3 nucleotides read TGCGCCAGCAGCCAAGATATACAGAGCAATCAGCCCCAGCATTTT. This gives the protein CASSQDIQSNQPQHF.

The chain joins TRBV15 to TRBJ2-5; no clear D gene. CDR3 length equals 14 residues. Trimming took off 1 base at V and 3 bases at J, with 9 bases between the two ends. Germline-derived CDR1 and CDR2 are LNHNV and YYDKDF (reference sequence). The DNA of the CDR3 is TGTGCCACCAGCAGAGTTAGGGTAGAAGAGACCCAGTACTTC. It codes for CATSRVRVEETQYF. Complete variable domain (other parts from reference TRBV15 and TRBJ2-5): DAMVIQNPRYQVTQFGKPVTLSCSQTLNHNVMYWYQQKSSQAPKLLFHYYDKDFNNEADTPDNFQSRRPNTSFCFLDIRSPGLGDTAMYLCATSRVRVEETQYFGPGTRLLVL.

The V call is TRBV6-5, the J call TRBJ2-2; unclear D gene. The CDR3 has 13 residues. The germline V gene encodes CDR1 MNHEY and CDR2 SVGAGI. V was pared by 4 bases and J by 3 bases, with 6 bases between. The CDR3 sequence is CASSFQDTGELFF. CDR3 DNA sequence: TGTGCCAGCAGTTTTCAAGACACCGGGGAGCTGTTTTTT.

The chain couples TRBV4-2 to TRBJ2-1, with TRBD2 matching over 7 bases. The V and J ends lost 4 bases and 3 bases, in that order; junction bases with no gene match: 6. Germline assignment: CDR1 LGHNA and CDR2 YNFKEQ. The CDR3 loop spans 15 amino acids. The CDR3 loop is CASSPGTTDYNEQFF. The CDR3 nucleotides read TGTGCCAGCAGCCCCGGGACTACAGACTACAATGAGCAGTTCTTC.

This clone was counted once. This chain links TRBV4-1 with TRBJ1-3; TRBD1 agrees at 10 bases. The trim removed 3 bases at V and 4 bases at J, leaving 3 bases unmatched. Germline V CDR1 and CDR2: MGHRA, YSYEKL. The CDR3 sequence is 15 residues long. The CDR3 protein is CASSQGQGTGNTIYF. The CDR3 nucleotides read TGCGCCAGCAGCCAGGGACAGGGGACAGGAAACACCATATATTTT.

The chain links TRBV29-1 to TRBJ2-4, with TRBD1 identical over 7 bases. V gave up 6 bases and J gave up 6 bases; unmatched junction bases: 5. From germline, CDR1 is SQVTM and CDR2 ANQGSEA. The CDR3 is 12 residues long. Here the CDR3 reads CSVDTGANIQYF. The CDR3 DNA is TGCAGCGTAGATACAGGGGCAAACATTCAGTACTTC. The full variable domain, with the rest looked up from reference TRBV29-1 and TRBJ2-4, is SAVISQKPSRDICQRGTSLTIQCQVDSQVTMMFWYRQQPGQSLTLIATANQGSEATYESGFVIDKFPISRPNLTFSTLTVSNMSPEDSSIYLCSVDTGANIQYFGAGTRLSVL.

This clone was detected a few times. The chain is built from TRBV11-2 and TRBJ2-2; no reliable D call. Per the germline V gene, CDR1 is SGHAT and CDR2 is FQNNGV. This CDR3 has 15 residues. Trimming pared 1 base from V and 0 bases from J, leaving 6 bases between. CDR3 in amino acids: CASSLAQTNTGELFF. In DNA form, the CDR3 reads TGTGCCAGCAGCTTAGCTCAGACGAACACCGGGGAGCTGTTTTTT.

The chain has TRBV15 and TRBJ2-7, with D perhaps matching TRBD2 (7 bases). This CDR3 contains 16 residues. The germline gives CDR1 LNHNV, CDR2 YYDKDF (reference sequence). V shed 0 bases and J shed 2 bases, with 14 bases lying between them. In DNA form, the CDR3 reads TGTGCCACCAGCAGAGATGTAACAGGGAGGGCCTACGAGCAGTACTTC. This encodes CATSRDVTGRAYEQYF.

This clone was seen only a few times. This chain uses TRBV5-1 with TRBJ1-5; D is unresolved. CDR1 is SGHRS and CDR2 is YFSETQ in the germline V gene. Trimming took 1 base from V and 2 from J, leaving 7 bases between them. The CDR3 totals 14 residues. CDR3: CASSLSGGNQPQHF. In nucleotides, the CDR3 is TGCGCCAGCAGCTTGTCGGGAGGCAATCAGCCCCAGCATTTT.

CDR3 nucleotide sequence: TGTGCCAGCAGCTTCGGGTCTTCTTACACCGGGGATGTTGGGGAGCTGTTTTTT. Its protein is CASSFGSSYTGDVGELFF. The chain is built from TRBV9 and TRBJ2-2, with D possibly matching TRBD2 (5 bases). V was pared by 4 bases and J by 8 bases, with 27 bases between. This CDR3 spans 18 amino acids. CDR1 and CDR2 (germline): SGDLS, YYNGEE.